The 29 T cell receptor beta chains in this list originate from one sample, sequenced in a study of T cells in Graves' hyperthyroidism and ophthalmopathy. What was amplified from RNA transcripts were TCR beta CDR3 regions. HTBI primers were employed in a first-round RT-PCR of the TCR CDR3. TCRdb recomputed calls from the multiplex PCR reads with MiXCR, one row per CDR3 protein. The data contain roughly 400,000 distinct CDR3 sequences, about 14% of them seen just once; the ten biggest clones take up under 30%. Sequencing was done on a sample of blood. The source of these receptors is a man aged 45-60 years with Graves' ophthalmopathy.

Many counts were recorded for this clonotype. The chain carries TRBV3-1 and TRBJ1-2; 10 positions match TRBD1. CDR1 and CDR2 from the germline V gene are LGHDT and YNNKEL (reference sequence). Unmatched junction bases numbered 11, after V lost 2 bases and J lost 8 bases. The CDR3 consists of 16 residues. CDR3 sequence reads: CASSQPRTGGVWGYTF. Here the CDR3 DNA reads TGTGCCAGCAGCCAACCCCGGACAGGGGGAGTTTGGGGCTACACCTTC.

The chain employs TRBV5-8 and TRBJ2-7; D unclear. In germline, CDR1 is SGHTS, CDR2 YDEGEE. CDR3 length equals 12 residues. Trimming cost V 0 bases and J 6 bases, with 7 bases left between them. The DNA of the CDR3 is TGTGCCAGCAGCTTGGGGGGTGTCGAGCAGTACTTC. Its translation is CASSLGGVEQYF.

Ten or more counts support this clonotype. This chain joins TRBV20-1 and TRBJ2-2; 10 bases are shared with TRBD2. Per the germline V gene, CDR1 is DFQATT and CDR2 is SNEGSKA (reference sequence). The J segment lost 6 bases and the V segment lost 4 bases, leaving 8 bases of the junction unmatched. CDR3 length equals 15 residues. DNA for the CDR3: TGCAGTGCTATAAAAGCGGGAGGGGTGGCCGGGGAGCTGTTTTTT. Protein: CSAIKAGGVAGELFF.

The table lists this clonotype with many counts. The chain recombines TRBV11-2 with TRBJ2-7; TRBD2 aligns across 10 bases. J was trimmed by 5 bases and V by 4 bases; bases with no gene match: 5. Germline CDR1 reads SGHAT; CDR2 reads FQNNGV. The CDR3 totals 14 residues. The CDR3 DNA reads as TGTGCCAGCAGCTCATACACTAGCGGGAACGAGCAGTACTTC. Translating it yields CASSSYTSGNEQYF.

V usage is TRBV6-1 and J usage is TRBJ2-1; 9 nucleotides match TRBD2. CDR3 length: 15 amino acids. The ends lost 7 bases at V and 7 bases at J; junction bases unmatched: 11. Germline V gives CDR1 MNHNS, CDR2 SASEGT. The CDR3 nucleotides are TGTGCCAGCAAGACGGGGCGGGAGGGAGGAAATGAGCAGTTCTTC. Its translation is CASKTGREGGNEQFF.

J is TRBJ1-1 and V is TRBV20-1, with unresolved D. This CDR3 region has 15 residues. Looked up from germline, CDR1 is DFQATT and CDR2 is SNEGSKA (reference sequence). Trimming left V 0 bases short and J 0 bases short, with 11 bases between. The CDR3 sequence: CSAREMGGVNTEAFF. As DNA, the CDR3 is TGCAGTGCTAGAGAGATGGGTGGGGTGAACACTGAAGCTTTCTTT.

This clonotype has more than one count but fewer than ten. The genes are TRBV19 and TRBJ2-7; 12 nucleotides line up with TRBD2. V lost 5 bases, J lost 0 bases, and 11 bases stayed unmatched. Looked up from germline, CDR1 is LNHDA and CDR2 is SQIVND (reference sequence). This CDR3 has 18 residues. The CDR3 region has the DNA TGTGCCAGTAGTTTGACTAGCGGGAGCGCGGCAGGCTCCTACGAGCAGTACTTC. Encoded protein: CASSLTSGSAAGSYEQYF.

This clonotype was observed many times. V and J are TRBV6-1 and TRBJ2-2; D not certain. The germline V gene encodes CDR1 MNHNS and CDR2 SASEGT. The CDR3 runs to 12 residues. Trimming pared 6 bases from V and 4 bases from J, leaving 6 bases between. CDR3 residues: CASRGGTGELFF. The CDR3 region has the DNA TGTGCCAGCAGAGGCGGCACCGGGGAGCTGTTTTTT.

This clonotype was counted ten times or more. The gene calls are TRBV2 and TRBJ2-5; 8 nucleotides match TRBD2. CDR1 and CDR2 (germline): SNHLY, FYNNEI. The CDR3 spans 14 residues. V gave up 2 bases and J gave up 2 bases; unmatched junction bases: 1. Here the CDR3 reads CASSERLAQETQYF. As DNA, the CDR3 is TGTGCCAGCAGTGAAAGACTAGCGCAAGAGACCCAGTACTTC.

This clonotype was seen more than once but under ten times. The chain recombines TRBV5-1 with TRBJ2-3, with 10 bases lining up with TRBD2. The germline gives CDR1 SGHRS, CDR2 YFSETQ. The CDR3 is made up of 16 amino acids. J gave up 5 bases and V 4 bases, and 10 bases lay outside the gene matches. The chain's CDR3 is CASSPTSSGSGDTQYF. CDR3 nucleotides: TGCGCCAGCAGCCCGACCTCTAGCGGGAGTGGAGATACGCAGTATTTT.

There are many counts of this clonotype. The rearrangement joins TRBV28 to TRBJ2-2; D is uncertain. Between the trimmed V and J ends, which lost 6 bases and 4 bases, there was a span of 15 bases. The length of the CDR3 is 15 residues. Germline values: CDR1 MDHEN, CDR2 SYDVKM. CDR3 in DNA: TGTGCCAGCAGCCCAGAAGCCACTGGCACCGGGGAGCTGTTTTTT. Translation gives CASSPEATGTGELFF.

This clonotype was detected ten times or more. The chain combines TRBV10-3 with TRBJ2-7; 8 nucleotides align to TRBD1. The V gene end was trimmed by 0 bases and the J gene end by 3 bases; junction bases not matched to a gene: 1. Germline CDR1 and CDR2: ENHRY and SYGVKD. CDR3 length: 14 residues. The chain's CDR3 is CAISESTGVYEQYF. CDR3 DNA sequence: TGTGCCATCAGTGAGTCGACAGGGGTCTACGAGCAGTACTTC.

This clonotype was detected once. The CDR3 bases are TGCGCCAGCAGTGACGGCCCAGCCTATTCACCCCTCCACTTT. Translating gives CASSDGPAYSPLHF. The chain is built from TRBV10-2 and TRBJ1-6; D call uncertain. The germline V gene has CDR1 WSHSY and CDR2 SAAADI. The CDR3 totals 14 residues. V was shortened by 3 bases and J by 8 bases, with 11 bases between the two germline ends.

This chain connects TRBV19 to TRBJ1-5; possible D gene TRBD1, 5 bases. The V end lost 5 bases, the J end lost 0 bases, and 20 bases lay between the germline ends. The germline gives CDR1 LNHDA, CDR2 SQIVND (reference sequence). The CDR3 extends over 18 amino acids. Here the CDR3 DNA reads TGTGCCAGTAGTCCTCTGGGAGGGGTGGTTTATAGCAATCAGCCCCAGCATTTT. It is translated as CASSPLGGVVYSNQPQHF.

The genes are TRBV7-2 and TRBJ1-2; TRBD1 matches at 8 bases. The junction had 10 bases not matched to a gene; V was cut back by 6 bases and J by 4 bases. Germline V gene sequence: CDR1 SGHTA, CDR2 FQGNSA. The length of the CDR3 is 15 residues. CDR3 DNA: TGTGCCAGCAGTACTCCCGGGACAGGTGCCTATGGCTACACCTTC. Translated, it gives CASSTPGTGAYGYTF.

This clonotype was seen repeatedly, ten times or more. The chain links TRBV5-4 to TRBJ1-1; 9 bases line up with TRBD1. The junction had 2 bases not matched to a gene; V was cut back by 0 bases and J by 5 bases. The CDR3 totals 14 residues. The germline gives CDR1 SGHNT, CDR2 YYREEE (reference sequence). CDR3 DNA: TGTGCCAGCAGCTTGGGGACAGGGGTGACTGAAGCTTTCTTT. Translating gives CASSLGTGVTEAFF. Drawing the rest from reference TRBV5-4 and TRBJ1-1, the complete variable domain is ETGVTQSPTHLIKTRGQQVTLRCSSQSGHNTVSWYQQALGQGPQFIFQYYREEENGRGNFPPRFSGLQFPNYSSELNVNALELDDSALYLCASSLGTGVTEAFFGQGTRLTVV.

In this sample, this clonotype turned up a few times. The V gene is TRBV3-1, the J gene TRBJ2-2, with 9 bases lining up with TRBD2. There are 15 residues in the CDR3. The V segment lost 4 bases and the J segment 7 bases; nucleotides outside the gene matches: 7. Germline CDR1 LGHDT, CDR2 YNNKEL (reference sequence). The CDR3 DNA is TGTGCCAGCAGCCTCGGAGCGGGAGGAATCGGGGAGCTGTTTTTT. Residues: CASSLGAGGIGELFF.

This clonotype was detected many times. The CDR3 DNA reads as TGCAGTGCAGCCGGGACTGGCTACGAAGAGCAGTACTTC. Its translation: CSAAGTGYEEQYF. V gene TRBV20-1 combines with J gene TRBJ2-7, with D possibly TRBD2 on 6 matching bases. Germline V gene data show CDR1 as DFQATT and CDR2 as SNEGSKA (reference sequence). Trimming pared 6 bases from V and 7 bases from J, leaving 19 bases between. The CDR3 is made up of 13 amino acids.

This clonotype was observed at least ten times. The V gene is TRBV5-8, the J gene TRBJ1-5; D is perhaps TRBD1 (5 bases). Trimming left V 3 bases short and J 5 bases short, with 12 bases between. The length of the CDR3 is 14 residues. The germline V gene has CDR1 SGHTS and CDR2 YDEGEE. The CDR3 reads CASSSLTEYQPQHF. CDR3 nucleotide sequence: TGTGCCAGCAGCTCTTTGACAGAATATCAGCCCCAGCATTTT. The full variable domain, its missing parts supplied by reference TRBV5-8 and TRBJ1-5, is EAGVTQSPTHLIKTRGQQATLRCSPISGHTSVYWYQQALGLGLQFLLWYDEGEERNRGNFPPRFSGRQFPNYSSELNVNALELEDSALYLCASSSLTEYQPQHFGDGTRLSIL.

This clonotype has just a few counts. The rearrangement links TRBV5-5 to TRBJ2-7, with D uncertain. The V and J ends lost 10 bases and 3 bases respectively, with 2 bases between them. Germline CDR1 and CDR2: SGHKS and YYEKEE (reference sequence). This CDR3 spans 8 amino acids. CDR3 sequence reads: CARYEQYF. CDR3 nucleotide sequence: TGTGCCCGCTACGAGCAGTACTTC.

As for this clonotype: A much bigger clone sits one base away, suggesting this may be a read error. The chain has TRBV29-1 and TRBJ2-7; TRBD1 matches 7 bases. CDR3 length: 13 residues. CDR1 is SQVTM, CDR2 ANQGSEA, per germline. The CDR3 DNA reads TGCTGCGTCCTCCCCGGGACAGCCTACGAGCAGTACTTC. Translated: CCVLPGTAYEQYF.

This clonotype has a count of ten or more. The rearrangement links TRBV2 to TRBJ2-5, with D maybe TRBD2 (7 bases). V dropped 0 bases and J dropped 3 bases, with 11 bases sitting between them. Germline V gene data show CDR1 as SNHLY and CDR2 as FYNNEI. The CDR3 length is 15 residues. In DNA, the CDR3 is TGTGCCAGCAGTGAAGCAGGGAGGGGGGAAGAGACCCAGTACTTC. Translating gives CASSEAGRGEETQYF.

At least ten counts were recorded for this clonotype. The gene calls are TRBV7-8 and TRBJ2-3, with D possibly TRBD2 on 6 matching bases. Germline V gene sequence: CDR1 SGHVS, CDR2 FQNEAQ. This CDR3 contains 15 residues. V was shortened by 1 base and J by 0 bases, with 8 bases between the two germline ends. CDR3 sequence reads: CASSLDAGSTDTQYF. As DNA, the CDR3 is TGTGCCAGCAGCTTAGACGCGGGGAGCACAGATACGCAGTATTTT.

At least ten counts were recorded for this clonotype. The chain has TRBV12-3 or TRBV12-4 and TRBJ2-7, with a weak D call TRBD1 (6 bases). Trimming took 6 bases from V and 2 from J, leaving 11 bases between them. The CDR3 runs 13 residues. Written as DNA, the CDR3 is TGTGCCAGCAGCATACAGGGCCCCTACGAGCAGTACTTC. The encoded protein is CASSIQGPYEQYF.

DNA for the CDR3: TGCAGCGCCGGGACAGGGGCTGGCACTGAAGCTTTCTTT. Protein product: CSAGTGAGTEAFF. V gene TRBV29-1 combines with J gene TRBJ1-1; 10 bases match TRBD1. The germline V gene has CDR1 SQVTM and CDR2 ANQGSEA. This CDR3 has 13 residues. With 7 bases clipped from V and 4 bases from J, the junction kept 6 bases outside the gene matches.

This clonotype was observed at least ten times. The genes are TRBV28 and TRBJ1-1; D is perhaps TRBD1 (6 bases). This CDR3 has 16 amino acids. V dropped 7 bases and J dropped 3 bases, with 21 bases sitting between them. CDR1 and CDR2 (germline): MDHEN, SYDVKM. This CDR3 is CASTMDPLGGDTEAFF. The CDR3 coding sequence is TGTGCCAGCACCATGGACCCTCTTGGGGGCGACACTGAAGCTTTCTTT.

This clonotype was seen repeatedly, ten times or more. This chain connects TRBV28 to TRBJ2-1; D possibly corresponds to TRBD2 (5 bases). Germline V gives CDR1 MDHEN, CDR2 SYDVKM. The germline V and J ends were trimmed by 7 bases and 0 bases, with 10 bases remaining between them. This CDR3 is built from 14 residues. For the CDR3, the DNA is TGTGCCAGCATGTCGGGGAGCTCCTACAATGAGCAGTTCTTC. Its translation is CASMSGSSYNEQFF.

V and J are TRBV30 and TRBJ2-5, with D unresolved. Germline CDR1 GTSNPN, CDR2 SVGIG (reference sequence). V gave up 0 bases and J gave up 3 bases, with 8 bases separating them. The CDR3 length is 13 residues. CDR3: CAWSVNLKETQYF. CDR3 DNA: TGTGCCTGGAGTGTAAACCTTAAAGAGACCCAGTACTTC.

This clonotype has a count of ten or more. The chain joins TRBV7-9 to TRBJ2-7; TRBD1 matches at 7 bases. Trimming cost V 4 bases and J 6 bases; bases outside gene matches: 3. The CDR3 loop spans 12 amino acids. CDR1 SEHNR and CDR2 FQNEAQ come from the germline V gene (reference sequence). The chain's CDR3 is CASSSGGSEQYF. The CDR3 DNA is TGTGCCAGCAGCTCAGGGGGATCCGAGCAGTACTTC.